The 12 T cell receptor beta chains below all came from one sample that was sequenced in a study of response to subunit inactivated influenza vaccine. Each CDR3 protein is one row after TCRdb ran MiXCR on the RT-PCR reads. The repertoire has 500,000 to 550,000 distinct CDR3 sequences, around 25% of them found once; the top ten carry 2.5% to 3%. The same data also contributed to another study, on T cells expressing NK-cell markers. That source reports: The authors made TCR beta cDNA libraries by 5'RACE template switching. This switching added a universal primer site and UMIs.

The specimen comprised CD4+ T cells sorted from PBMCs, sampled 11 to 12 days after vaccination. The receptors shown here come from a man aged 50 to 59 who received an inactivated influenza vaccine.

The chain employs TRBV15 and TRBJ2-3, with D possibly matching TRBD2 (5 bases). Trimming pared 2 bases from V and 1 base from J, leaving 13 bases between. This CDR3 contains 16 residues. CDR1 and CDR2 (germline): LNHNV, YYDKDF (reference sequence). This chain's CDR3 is CATSRTIASGTDTQYF. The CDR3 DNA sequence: TGTGCCACCAGCAGAACCATAGCGTCTGGCACAGATACGCAGTATTTT. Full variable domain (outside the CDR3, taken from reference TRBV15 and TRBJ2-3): DAMVIQNPRYQVTQFGKPVTLSCSQTLNHNVMYWYQQKSSQAPKLLFHYYDKDFNNEADTPDNFQSRRPNTSFCFLDIRSPGLGDTAMYLCATSRTIASGTDTQYFGPGTRLTVL.

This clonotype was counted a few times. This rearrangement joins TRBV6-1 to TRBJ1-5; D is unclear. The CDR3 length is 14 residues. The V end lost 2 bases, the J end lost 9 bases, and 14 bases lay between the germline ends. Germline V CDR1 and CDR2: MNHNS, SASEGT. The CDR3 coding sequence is TGTGCCAGCAGTGAAAAACTCGTCTCGTCGCCCCAGCATTTT. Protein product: CASSEKLVSSPQHF.

CDR3 nucleotides: TGCAGCGGGGGGGGCAGCTTTGGAGCTTTCTTT. Translated: CSGGGSFGAFF. The V gene is TRBV29-1, the J gene TRBJ1-1; a possible D gene is TRBD1 (6 bases). Trimming took 7 bases from V and 10 from J, leaving 16 bases between them. The CDR3 is 11 amino acids. In germline, CDR1 is SQVTM, CDR2 ANQGSEA.

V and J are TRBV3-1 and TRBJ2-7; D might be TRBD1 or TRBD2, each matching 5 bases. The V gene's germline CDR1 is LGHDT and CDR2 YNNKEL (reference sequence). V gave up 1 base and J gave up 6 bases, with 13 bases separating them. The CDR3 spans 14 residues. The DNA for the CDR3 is TGTGCCAGCAGCCAAGTGGGGGTACAATCCGAGCAGTACTTC. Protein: CASSQVGVQSEQYF.

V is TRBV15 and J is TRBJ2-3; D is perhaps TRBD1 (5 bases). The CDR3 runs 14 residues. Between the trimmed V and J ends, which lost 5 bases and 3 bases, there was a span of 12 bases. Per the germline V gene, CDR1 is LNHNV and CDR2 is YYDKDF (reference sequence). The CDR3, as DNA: TGTGCCACCAGCTTTGAGGCAGGGACAGATACGCAGTATTTT. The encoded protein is CATSFEAGTDTQYF.

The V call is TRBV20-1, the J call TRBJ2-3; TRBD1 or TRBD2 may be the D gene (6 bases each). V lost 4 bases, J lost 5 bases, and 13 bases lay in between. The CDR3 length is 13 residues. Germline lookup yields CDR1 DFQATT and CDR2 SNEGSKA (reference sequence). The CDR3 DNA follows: TGCAGTGCTAAAGGGGGGCCCGGAGATACGCAGTATTTT. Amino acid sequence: CSAKGGPGDTQYF.

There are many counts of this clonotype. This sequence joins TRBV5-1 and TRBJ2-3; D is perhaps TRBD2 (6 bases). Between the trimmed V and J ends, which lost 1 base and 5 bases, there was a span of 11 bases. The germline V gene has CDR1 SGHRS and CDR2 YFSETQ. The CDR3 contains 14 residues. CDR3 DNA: TGCGCCAGCAGCTTGTCGGGGGTTGTAGATACGCAGTATTTT. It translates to CASSLSGVVDTQYF.

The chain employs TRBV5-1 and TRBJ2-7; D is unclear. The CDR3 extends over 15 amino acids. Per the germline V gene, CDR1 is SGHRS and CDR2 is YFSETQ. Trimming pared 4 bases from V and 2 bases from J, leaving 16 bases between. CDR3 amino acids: CASSRDSIKTYEQYF. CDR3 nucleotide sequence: TGCGCCAGCAGCCGCGACTCAATTAAGACCTACGAGCAGTACTTC.

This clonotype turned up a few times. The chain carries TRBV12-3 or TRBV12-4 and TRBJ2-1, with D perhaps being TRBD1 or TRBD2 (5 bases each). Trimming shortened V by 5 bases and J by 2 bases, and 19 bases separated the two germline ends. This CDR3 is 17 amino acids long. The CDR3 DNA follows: TGTGCCAGCAGTCCGCCGTTGGGGCGGGCCACCTACAATGAGCAGTTCTTC. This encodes CASSPPLGRATYNEQFF.

CDR3 loop: CASSLAGTGVDTGELFF. In DNA form, the CDR3 reads TGCGCCAGCAGCTTGGCCGGGACAGGGGTGGACACCGGGGAGCTGTTTTTT. This chain links TRBV5-1 with TRBJ2-2; 10 nucleotides agree with TRBD1. J lost 3 bases, V lost 0 bases, and 5 bases had no gene match. The germline V gene encodes CDR1 SGHRS and CDR2 YFSETQ. The CDR3 consists of 17 residues.

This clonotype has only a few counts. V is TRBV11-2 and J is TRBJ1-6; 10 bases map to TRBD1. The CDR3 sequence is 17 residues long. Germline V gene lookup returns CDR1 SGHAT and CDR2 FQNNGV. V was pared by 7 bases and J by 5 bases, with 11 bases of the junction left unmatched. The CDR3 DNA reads TGTGCCAGCACCCGAAGACAGGGGGCTCTCAATAATTCACCCCTCCACTTT. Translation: CASTRRQGALNNSPLHF. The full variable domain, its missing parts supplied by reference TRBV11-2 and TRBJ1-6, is EAGVAQSPRYKIIEKRQSVAFWCNPISGHATLYWYQQILGQGPKLLIQFQNNGVVDDSQLPKDRFSAERLKGVDSTLKIQPAKLEDSAVYLCASTRRQGALNNSPLHFGNGTRLTVT.

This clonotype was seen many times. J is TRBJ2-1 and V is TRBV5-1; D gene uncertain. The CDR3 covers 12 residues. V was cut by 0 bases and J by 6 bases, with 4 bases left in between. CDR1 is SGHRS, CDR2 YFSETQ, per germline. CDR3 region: CASSLAPNEQFF. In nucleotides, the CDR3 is TGCGCCAGCAGCTTGGCTCCCAATGAGCAGTTCTTC.